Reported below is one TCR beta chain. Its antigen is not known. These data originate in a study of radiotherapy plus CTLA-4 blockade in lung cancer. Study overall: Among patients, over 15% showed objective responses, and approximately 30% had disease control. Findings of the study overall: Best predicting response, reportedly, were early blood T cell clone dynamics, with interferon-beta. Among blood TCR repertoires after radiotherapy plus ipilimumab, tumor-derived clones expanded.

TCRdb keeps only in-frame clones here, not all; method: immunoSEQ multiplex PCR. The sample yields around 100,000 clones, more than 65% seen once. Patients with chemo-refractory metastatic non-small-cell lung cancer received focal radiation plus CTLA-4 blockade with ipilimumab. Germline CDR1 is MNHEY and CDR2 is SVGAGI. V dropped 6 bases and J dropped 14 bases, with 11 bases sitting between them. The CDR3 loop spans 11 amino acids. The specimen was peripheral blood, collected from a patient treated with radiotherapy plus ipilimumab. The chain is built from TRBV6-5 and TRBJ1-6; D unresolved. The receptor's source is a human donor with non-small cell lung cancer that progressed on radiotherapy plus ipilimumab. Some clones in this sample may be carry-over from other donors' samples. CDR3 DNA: TGTGCCAGCAGGTACGCCGGAGCCCTCCACTTT. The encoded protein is CASRYAGALHF.